The rows below give T cell receptor beta chains drawn from one sample of a study of T cell repertoires in cytomegalovirus infection. Each CDR3 protein gets one entry after TCRdb re-called the reads with MiXCR. The sample has roughly 630,000 distinct CDR3 sequences, roughly a quarter seen once. The sample comprised CD8+ T cells from PBMCs. The receptors were gathered from a human donor in good health (CMV status not recorded). Some clones in this sample may be carry-over from other donors' samples. The conserved cysteine and the conserved F or W are not part of the CDR3 here. D genes are given only for firm matches. Size is omitted from some rows. Given values are once, few, many or a class for expanded clones.

v_call: TRBV9
d_call: NA
j_call: TRBJ2-3
clone_size: few
cdr3_aa: ASSVEVSQTDTQY

v_call: TRBV29-1
d_call: NA
j_call: TRBJ2-4
clone_size: few
cdr3_aa: SVLGWGVAKNIQY

v_call: TRBV20-1
d_call: NA
j_call: TRBJ1-1
clone_size: NA
cdr3_aa: SAPKSGAF

v_call: TRBV6-4
d_call: TRBD1
j_call: TRBJ2-2
clone_size: NA
cdr3_aa: ASSEGDRECGGELF

v_call: TRBV4-1
d_call: NA
j_call: TRBJ2-7
clone_size: NA
cdr3_aa: TSSQELGFYEQY

v_call: TRBV28
d_call: NA
j_call: TRBJ2-2
clone_size: many
cdr3_aa: AYADENTGELF

v_call: TRBV23-1
d_call: NA
j_call: TRBJ1-1
clone_size: few
cdr3_aa: ASSHSGQKGGNTEAF

v_call: TRBV28
d_call: NA
j_call: TRBJ2-1
clone_size: NA
cdr3_aa: ASKGASSYNEQF

v_call: TRBV20-1
d_call: NA
j_call: TRBJ1-5
clone_size: NA
cdr3_aa: SAEVVYSNQPQH

v_call: TRBV12-3/TRBV12-4
d_call: NA
j_call: TRBJ1-5
clone_size: few
cdr3_aa: ASTLGQPQH

v_call: TRBV28
d_call: TRBD2
j_call: TRBJ2-2
clone_size: many
cdr3_aa: ASRPAGMGGELF

v_call: TRBV9
d_call: TRBD1
j_call: TRBJ2-1
clone_size: NA
cdr3_aa: ASNPQSRTGYNEQF

v_call: TRBV7-2
d_call: TRBD1
j_call: TRBJ2-7
clone_size: NA
cdr3_aa: ASSLTQGAYVSYEQY

v_call: TRBV7-9
d_call: NA
j_call: TRBJ2-3
clone_size: many
cdr3_aa: ASSLAHVDTQY

v_call: TRBV19
d_call: TRBD1
j_call: TRBJ2-1
clone_size: NA
cdr3_aa: ASSHDRGLLNEQF

v_call: TRBV5-1
d_call: TRBD2
j_call: TRBJ2-3
clone_size: few
cdr3_aa: ASSPGLAGTSTDTQY

v_call: TRBV7-9
d_call: NA
j_call: TRBJ2-2
clone_size: few
cdr3_aa: ASSLSGTRTGELF